These 4 T cell receptor beta chains came from one sample sequenced in a study of T-cell reconstitution after alpha-beta-depleted transplantation in children. Preparation of the TCRbeta library used unique molecular identifiers. From the PCR reads, TCRdb called clonotypes with MiXCR, one entry per CDR3 protein. The sample consists of around 960,000 distinct CDR3 sequences, less than 30% of them appearing once. The sample here was PBMCs, mostly from graft donor cells, taken 360 days after TCRalphabeta/CD19-depleted stem cell transplant. The source of these receptors is a boy younger than two who had a stem cell transplant for SCID, so the T cells may come from the graft donor.

The chain uses TRBV6-2 or TRBV6-3 and TRBJ2-3, with D possibly matching TRBD2 (5 bases). Per the germline V gene, CDR1 is MNHEY and CDR2 is SVGEGT. CDR3 length: 14 residues. Between the trimmed V and J ends, which lost 6 bases and 1 base, there was a span of 11 bases. This CDR3 reads CASRERRGTDTQYF. The CDR3 region has the DNA TGTGCCAGCAGGGAGCGGCGGGGCACAGATACGCAGTATTTT.

This clonotype was seen more than once but under ten times. The chain employs TRBV19 and TRBJ2-1; 7 bases are shared with TRBD2. The CDR3 sequence is 15 residues long. Germline CDR1 LNHDA, CDR2 SQIVND (reference sequence). With V trimmed by 7 bases and J by 4 bases, 10 bases remained unmatched. For the CDR3, the DNA is TGTGCCAGTACGAGTCTCGGGGGGTCATACAATGAGCAGTTCTTC. It is translated as CASTSLGGSYNEQFF.

CDR3 region: CASSLEGRGPNEQYF. As DNA, the CDR3 is TGCGCCAGCAGCCTAGAAGGCAGGGGGCCCAACGAGCAGTACTTC. This rearrangement joins TRBV4-1 to TRBJ2-7; TRBD1 matches at 8 bases. The CDR3 has 15 residues. The trim removed 4 bases at V and 5 bases at J, leaving 10 bases unmatched. Germline V gene lookup returns CDR1 MGHRA and CDR2 YSYEKL.

V usage is TRBV9 and J usage is TRBJ2-5, with D tentatively TRBD1 (5 bases). The CDR3 has 13 residues. V was cut by 4 bases and J by 5 bases, with 12 bases left in between. Germline V gene lookup returns CDR1 SGDLS and CDR2 YYNGEE. The CDR3 loop reads CASSSRESETQYF. The DNA of the CDR3 is TGTGCCAGCAGCTCCAGGGAATCGGAGACCCAGTACTTC. Filled out from reference TRBV9 and TRBJ2-5, the complete variable domain reads DSGVTQTPKHLITATGQRVTLRCSPRSGDLSVYWYQQSLDQGLQFLIQYYNGEERAKGNILERFSAQQFPDLHSELNLSSLELGDSALYFCASSSRESETQYFGPGTRLLVL.